This paragraph reports one T cell receptor beta chain. The antigen remains undetermined. The sample originates from a study of vaccination and CD4 T cells after COVID-19. For the study at large: Post-COVID draws followed diagnosis by a median 101 days (range 35 to 161). Sampling that followed vaccination took place a median around 70 days after dose two, within a range of 14 to 241.

This sample's treatment: approximately 9-day PBMC culture with coronavirus spike peptide pools or control peptides (ViraFEST assay). Germline assignment: CDR1 LNHDA and CDR2 SQIVND (reference sequence). The CDR3 runs 14 residues. Trimming took 4 bases from V and 4 from J, leaving 13 bases between them. The Oncomine TCR Beta short-read assay sequenced DNA from cultured CD4+ T cells. Each CDR3 protein gets one entry after TCRdb re-called the PCR reads with MiXCR. The repertoire consists of under 15,000 distinct CDR3 sequences, with 65% to 85% occurring once and the leading ten covering 20% to 25%. The source is a human donor who had recovered from COVID-19. The specimen was CD4+ T cells from blood, cultured in vitro. This chain links TRBV19 with TRBJ1-2; D not resolved. CDR3 nucleotide sequence: TGTGCCAGTAGTACCACTACGGGATTCTATGGCTACACCTTC. Residues: CASSTTTGFYGYTF.